Below, 5 T cell receptor beta chains from the same sample are listed, as sequenced in a study of neurological immune-mediated disorders. In TCRdb, the 5' RACE reads were re-called with MiXCR into one record per CDR3 protein. The table records around 55,000 distinct CDR3 sequences, about 4% of them present only once. The sequenced sample was CD4+ T cells from blood. The receptor set was obtained from a woman aged 40 to 50 with multiple sclerosis.

This clonotype showed up many times. CDR3 loop: CASSLNGAKYNEQFF. The CDR3 region has the DNA TGTGCCAGCAGCTTAAACGGGGCTAAATACAATGAGCAGTTCTTC. The rearrangement uses TRBV7-3 and TRBJ2-1; D possibly uses TRBD1 or TRBD2 (5 bases each). V shed 1 base and J shed 4 bases, with 11 bases lying between them. The germline V gene encodes CDR1 SGHTA and CDR2 FQGTGA. This CDR3 has 15 amino acids.

This clonotype was seen repeatedly, ten times or more. The chain carries TRBV20-1 and TRBJ2-7, with D tentatively TRBD2 (6 bases). This CDR3 has 14 residues. Germline CDR1 and CDR2: DFQATT and SNEGSKA (reference sequence). Trimming left V 0 bases short and J 3 bases short, with 12 bases between. The CDR3 spells CSARESGLLYEQYF. The CDR3 bases are TGCAGTGCTAGAGAATCAGGACTACTCTACGAGCAGTACTTC.

In this sample, this clonotype turned up many times. The chain employs TRBV12-3 or TRBV12-4 and TRBJ2-3; TRBD2 agrees at 10 bases. Trimming took 5 bases from V and 1 from J; bases not matched to a gene: 6. This CDR3 has 16 residues. The CDR3 bases are TGTGCCAGCAGTCGCCCTGGGACTAGCGGCACAGATACGCAGTATTTT. This encodes CASSRPGTSGTDTQYF.

This clonotype occurred many times. V and J are TRBV6-8 and TRBJ2-2; no reliable D call. CDR3 length equals 16 residues. Germline lookup yields CDR1 MNHGY and CDR2 SAAAGT. Trimming removed 0 bases from V and 0 bases from J, with 8 bases in between. CDR3 sequence: CASSYSLFANTGELFF. DNA of the CDR3: TGTGCCAGCAGTTACTCCCTTTTCGCGAACACCGGGGAGCTGTTTTTT.

This clonotype was detected ten times or more. The chain carries TRBV20-1 and TRBJ2-2, with D possibly TRBD1 on 6 matching bases. The V gene lost 0 bases and the J gene lost 0 bases, with 14 bases spanning the gap. The CDR3 has 17 residues. Per germline, CDR1 DFQATT and CDR2 SNEGSKA (reference sequence). The CDR3 spells CSARDYQRGTNTGELFF. In nucleotides, the CDR3 is TGCAGTGCTAGAGATTATCAAAGGGGGACGAACACCGGGGAGCTGTTTTTT.